The 3 T cell receptor beta chains in this list originate from one sample, sequenced in a study of T cell responses to AZD1222 COVID-19 vaccine. Profiling relied on immunoSEQ multiplex PCR, and the TCRdb table lists in-frame clones only, not all of them. The table records fewer than 200,000 clones, about 87% of them present only once. The specimen comprised peripheral blood, sampled 28 days after the second dose of the MenACWY control vaccine. These receptors were obtained from an adult who received the MenACWY meningococcal vaccine as a control.

This chain joins TRBV9 and TRBJ1-4; tentative D call: TRBD1 (6 bases). Per the germline V gene, CDR1 is SGDLS and CDR2 is YYNGEE. The CDR3 has 17 amino acids. V lost 2 bases, J lost 6 bases, and 20 bases lay in between. CDR3 sequence: CASSVGAAGQLYEKLFF. The CDR3 DNA follows: TGTGCCAGCAGCGTGGGGGCCGCGGGACAACTGTATGAAAAACTGTTTTTT.

The V gene is TRBV7-9, the J gene TRBJ1-2, with D unresolved. Trimming stripped 3 bases from V and 8 bases from J, with 13 bases between. This CDR3 spans 13 amino acids. Looked up from germline, CDR1 is SEHNR and CDR2 is FQNEAQ (reference sequence). CDR3 protein: CASSFRETDGYTF. For the CDR3, the DNA is TGTGCCAGCAGCTTTAGGGAGACCGACGGCTACACCTTC.

The chain joins TRBV7-8 to TRBJ2-1; TRBD1 matches at 7 bases. After removal of 4 bases from V and 6 bases from J, the junction contained 9 bases not matched to a gene. The CDR3 totals 15 residues. Germline CDR1 SGHVS, CDR2 FQNEAQ. CDR3 sequence reads: CASSWDSLSVNEQFF. CDR3 sequence (DNA): TGTGCCAGCAGCTGGGACAGTTTATCGGTCAATGAGCAGTTCTTC.